Shown below are 13 T cell receptor beta chains from a single sample sequenced in a study of vaccination and CD4 T cells after COVID-19. These receptors have no known antigen. Cultured CD4+ T cell DNA underwent sequencing with the Oncomine TCR Beta short-read assay. TCRdb processed the PCR reads anew with MiXCR; each CDR3 protein has one entry. The data contain approximately 12,000 distinct CDR3 sequences, approximately 46% of them singletons. Treatment specified: approximately nine-day PBMC culture with coronavirus spike peptide pools or control peptides (ViraFEST assay). Sequencing used CD4+ T cells from blood, cultured in vitro. These receptors were obtained from a human donor who had recovered from COVID-19.

The chain joins TRBV27 to TRBJ2-3; D gene ambiguous. Germline CDR1 reads MNHEY; CDR2 reads SMNVEV (reference sequence). V lost 5 bases to trimming and J lost 6 bases, with 15 bases between them. The CDR3 extends over 14 amino acids. The CDR3 region has the DNA TGTGCCAGCAGTACGTTGGCCGATTCTGATACGCAGTATTTT. This gives the protein CASSTLADSDTQYF.

Comment on this clonotype: An end of the junction differs from the germline gene, which may be a read error. The gene calls are TRBV6-1 and TRBJ1-6; D uncertain. Germline assignment: CDR1 MNHNS and CDR2 SASEGT. This CDR3 contains 14 residues. CDR3 in DNA: TGTGCCATCAGTGACCCCAGCCAGGCTTCACCCCTCCACTTT. It specifies CAISDPSQASPLHF.

The chain couples TRBV19 to TRBJ1-4, with 7 bases matching TRBD1. Germline assignment: CDR1 LNHDA and CDR2 SQIVND (reference sequence). The CDR3 has 14 amino acids. The ends lost 2 bases at V and 5 bases at J; junction bases unmatched: 2. The CDR3: CASSIRQGNEKLFF. CDR3 nucleotides: TGTGCCAGTAGTATAAGACAGGGAAATGAAAAACTGTTTTTT. The whole variable domain, filled in from reference TRBV19 and TRBJ1-4, reads DGGITQSPKYLFRKEGQNVTLSCEQNLNHDAMYWYRQDPGQGLRLIYYSQIVNDFQKGDIAEGYSVSREKKESFPLTVTSAQKNPTAFYLCASSIRQGNEKLFFGSGTQLSVL.

In its sample, this clonotype was seen a few times. The J gene is TRBJ2-2, the V gene TRBV10-1; TRBD1 matches 8 bases. V was pared by 8 bases and J by 2 bases, with 7 bases of the junction left unmatched. CDR1 and CDR2 from the germline V gene are WNHNN and SYGVQD (reference sequence). The CDR3 runs 15 residues. The CDR3 DNA is TGCGCCAGCGGACCGGGACAGGCAAACACCGGGGAGCTGTTTTTT. This codes for CASGPGQANTGELFF.

The chain uses TRBV2 and TRBJ2-7; D gene ambiguous. Germline CDR1 SNHLY, CDR2 FYNNEI. The CDR3 covers 17 residues. Trimming removed 6 bases from V and 0 bases from J, with 21 bases in between. This CDR3 reads CASRDPHAAASSYEQYF. In DNA form, the CDR3 reads TGTGCCAGCAGAGACCCCCACGCGGCAGCAAGCTCCTACGAGCAGTACTTC.

CDR3 DNA sequence: TGCAGTGCTAGCTCCGGGCGGAACACTGAAGCTTTCTTT. It is translated as CSASSGRNTEAFF. The chain recombines TRBV20-1 with TRBJ1-1, with D unclear. CDR1 and CDR2 (germline): DFQATT, SNEGSKA (reference sequence). The CDR3 extends over 13 amino acids. Trimming cost V 3 bases and J 1 base, with 9 bases left between them.

The chain has TRBV5-6 and TRBJ2-3, with TRBD2 identical over 8 bases. The germline gives CDR1 SGHDT, CDR2 YYEEEE. Trimming removed 6 bases from V and 3 bases from J; junction bases left unmatched: 9. The CDR3 extends over 15 amino acids. In DNA form, the CDR3 reads TGTGCCAGCATGGAGGGGACTAGATGGACAGATACGCAGTATTTT. It is translated as CASMEGTRWTDTQYF.

The genes are TRBV6-2 or TRBV6-3 and TRBJ1-5; D is unresolved. Per the germline V gene, CDR1 is MNHEY and CDR2 is SVGEGT. Trimming left V 5 bases short and J 3 bases short, with 17 bases between. CDR3 length: 16 residues. CDR3 region: CASSRPSSSNNQPQHF. The CDR3 coding sequence is TGTGCCAGCAGTCGACCCTCCTCTTCGAACAATCAGCCCCAGCATTTT.

This clonotype was counted between two and nine times. The gene calls are TRBV30 and TRBJ2-2, with 9 positions matching TRBD2. Germline CDR1 is GTSNPN and CDR2 is SVGIG (reference sequence). The CDR3 is 15 residues long. Trimming at V came to 1 base and at J to 5 bases, leaving 5 bases not matched to a gene. The CDR3 loop reads CAWSGSSGATGELFF. In nucleotides, the CDR3 is TGTGCCTGGAGTGGCTCTAGCGGGGCTACCGGGGAGCTGTTTTTT.

This clonotype was found a few times. V and J are TRBV6-1 and TRBJ1-5; perhaps TRBD1 as D (5 bases). The germline CDR1 and CDR2 sequences are MNHNS and SASEGT. The CDR3 is 13 amino acids. The V end lost 5 bases, the J end lost 4 bases, and 9 bases lay between the germline ends. The CDR3, as DNA: TGTGCCAGCAGTCTGGCAGGGAATCAGCCCCAGCATTTT. Translating it yields CASSLAGNQPQHF.

The chain links TRBV6-1 to TRBJ1-2; TRBD1 agrees at 7 bases. CDR1 and CDR2 (germline): MNHNS, SASEGT. The J segment lost 2 bases and the V segment lost 6 bases, leaving 12 bases of the junction unmatched. This CDR3 is 16 amino acids long. The CDR3: CASRTITQGRNYGYTF. DNA for the CDR3: TGTGCCAGCAGAACCATAACACAGGGGCGAAACTATGGCTACACCTTC.

This clonotype turned up a few times. The chain joins TRBV2 to TRBJ1-1, with TRBD1 matching over 10 bases. The V gene end was trimmed by 7 bases and the J gene end by 4 bases; junction bases not matched to a gene: 6. The CDR3 sequence is 14 residues long. Per germline, CDR1 SNHLY and CDR2 FYNNEI. The CDR3 DNA reads as TGTGCCAGCATGCAGGACAGGGGGTCCACTGAAGCTTTCTTT. Translated: CASMQDRGSTEAFF.

The V call is TRBV29-1, the J call TRBJ2-5; possible D gene TRBD1, 6 bases. CDR1 is SQVTM, CDR2 ANQGSEA, per germline. With 7 bases removed from V and 2 bases from J, the gap between germline ends came to 14 bases. The CDR3 length is 13 residues. CDR3 sequence (DNA): TGCAGCGAGACCGGACAGCTTCAAGAGACCCAGTACTTC. This gives the protein CSETGQLQETQYF.